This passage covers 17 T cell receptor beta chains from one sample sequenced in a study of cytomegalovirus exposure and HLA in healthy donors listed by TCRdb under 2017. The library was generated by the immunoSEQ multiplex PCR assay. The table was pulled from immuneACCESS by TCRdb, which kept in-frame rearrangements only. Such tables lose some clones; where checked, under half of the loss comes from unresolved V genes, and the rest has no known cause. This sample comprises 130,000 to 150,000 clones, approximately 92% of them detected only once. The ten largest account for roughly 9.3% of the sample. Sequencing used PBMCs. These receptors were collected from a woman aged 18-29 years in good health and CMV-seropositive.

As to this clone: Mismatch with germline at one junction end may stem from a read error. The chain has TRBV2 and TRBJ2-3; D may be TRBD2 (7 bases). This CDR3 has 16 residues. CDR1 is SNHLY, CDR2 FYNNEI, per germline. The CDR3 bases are TGTGCCAGCAGCGAAGATGGGGGGGGGCCATCAGATACGCAGTATTTT. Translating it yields CASSEDGGGPSDTQYF.

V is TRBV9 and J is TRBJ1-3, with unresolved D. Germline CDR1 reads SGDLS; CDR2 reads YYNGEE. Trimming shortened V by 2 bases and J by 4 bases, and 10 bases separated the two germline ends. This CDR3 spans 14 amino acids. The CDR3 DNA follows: TGTGCCAGCAGCGTCACGGTTTCGGGAAACACCATATATTTT. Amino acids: CASSVTVSGNTIYF.

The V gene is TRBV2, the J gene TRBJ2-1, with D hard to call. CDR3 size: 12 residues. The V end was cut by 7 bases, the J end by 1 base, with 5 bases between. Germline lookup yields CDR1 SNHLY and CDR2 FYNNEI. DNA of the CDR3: TGTGCCAGCACGCGGTCCTACAATGAGCAGTTCTTC. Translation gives CASTRSYNEQFF. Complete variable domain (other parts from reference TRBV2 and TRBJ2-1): EPEVTQTPSHQVTQMGQEVILRCVPISNHLYFYWYRQILGQKVEFLVSFYNNEISEKSEIFDDQFSVERPDGSNFTLKIRSTKLEDSAMYFCASTRSYNEQFFGPGTRLTVL.

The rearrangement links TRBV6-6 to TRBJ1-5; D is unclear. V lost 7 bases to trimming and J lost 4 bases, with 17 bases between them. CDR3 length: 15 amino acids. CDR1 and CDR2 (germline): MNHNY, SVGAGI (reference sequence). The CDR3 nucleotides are TGTGCCAGCAAGACTAGGCGCGGATCGAATCAGCCCCAGCATTTT. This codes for CASKTRRGSNQPQHF.

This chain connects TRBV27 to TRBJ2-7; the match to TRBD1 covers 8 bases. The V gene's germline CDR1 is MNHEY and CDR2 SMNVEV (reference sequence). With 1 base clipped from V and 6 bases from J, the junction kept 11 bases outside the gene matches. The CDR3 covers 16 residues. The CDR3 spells CASSLLGTGGAGEQYF. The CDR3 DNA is TGTGCCAGCAGTTTATTAGGGACAGGTGGTGCAGGCGAGCAGTACTTC.

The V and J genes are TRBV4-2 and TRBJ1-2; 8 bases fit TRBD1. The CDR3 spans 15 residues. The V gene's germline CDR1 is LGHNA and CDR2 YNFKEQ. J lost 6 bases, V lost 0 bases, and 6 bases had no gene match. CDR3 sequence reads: CASSQEQGEFNGYTF. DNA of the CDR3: TGTGCCAGCAGCCAAGAACAGGGGGAGTTCAATGGCTACACCTTC.

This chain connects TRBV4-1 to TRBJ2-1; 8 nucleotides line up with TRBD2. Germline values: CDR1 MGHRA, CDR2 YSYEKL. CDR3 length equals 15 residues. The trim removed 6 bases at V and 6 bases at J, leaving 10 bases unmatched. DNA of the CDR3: TGCGCCAGCAGACGTTTGGGGACTAGAGTCAATGAGCAGTTCTTC. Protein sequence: CASRRLGTRVNEQFF.

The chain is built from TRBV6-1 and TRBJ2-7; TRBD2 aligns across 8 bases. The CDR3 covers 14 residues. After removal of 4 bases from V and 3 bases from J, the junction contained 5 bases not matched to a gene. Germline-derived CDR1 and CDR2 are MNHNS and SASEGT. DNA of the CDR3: TGTGCCAGCAGTGGGCGCGGGGGGAACTACGAGCAGTACTTC. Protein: CASSGRGGNYEQYF.

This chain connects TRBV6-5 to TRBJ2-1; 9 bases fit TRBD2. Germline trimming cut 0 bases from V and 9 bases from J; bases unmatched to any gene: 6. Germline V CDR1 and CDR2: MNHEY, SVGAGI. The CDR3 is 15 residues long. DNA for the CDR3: TGTGCCAGCAGTTACTCGGCGGGGGGGCCATTTGAGCAGTTCTTC. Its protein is CASSYSAGGPFEQFF.

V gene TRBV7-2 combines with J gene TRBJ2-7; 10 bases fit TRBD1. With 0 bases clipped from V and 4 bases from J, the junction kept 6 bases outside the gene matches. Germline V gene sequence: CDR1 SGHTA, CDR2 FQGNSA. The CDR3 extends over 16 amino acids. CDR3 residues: CASSLAGTGVVYEQYF. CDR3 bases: TGTGCCAGCAGCTTAGCAGGGACAGGGGTAGTTTACGAGCAGTACTTC.

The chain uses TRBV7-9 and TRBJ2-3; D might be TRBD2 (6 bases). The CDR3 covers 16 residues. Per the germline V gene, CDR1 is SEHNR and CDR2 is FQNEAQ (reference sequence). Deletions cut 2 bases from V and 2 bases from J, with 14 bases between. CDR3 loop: CASSLWPGDYTDTQYF. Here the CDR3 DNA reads TGTGCCAGCAGCTTATGGCCGGGGGATTACACAGATACGCAGTATTTT.

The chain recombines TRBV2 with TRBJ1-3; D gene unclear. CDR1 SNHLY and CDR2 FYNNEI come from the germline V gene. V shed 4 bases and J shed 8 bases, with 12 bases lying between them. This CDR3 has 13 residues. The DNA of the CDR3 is TGTGCCAGCAGTGTCTTCTCCGGGGACACCATATATTTT. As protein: CASSVFSGDTIYF.

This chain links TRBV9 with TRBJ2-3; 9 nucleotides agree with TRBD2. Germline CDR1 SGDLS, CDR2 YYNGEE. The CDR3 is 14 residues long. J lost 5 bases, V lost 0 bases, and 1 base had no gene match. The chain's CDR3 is CASSVASGVDTQYF. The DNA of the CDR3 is TGTGCCAGCAGCGTAGCTAGCGGGGTAGATACGCAGTATTTT.

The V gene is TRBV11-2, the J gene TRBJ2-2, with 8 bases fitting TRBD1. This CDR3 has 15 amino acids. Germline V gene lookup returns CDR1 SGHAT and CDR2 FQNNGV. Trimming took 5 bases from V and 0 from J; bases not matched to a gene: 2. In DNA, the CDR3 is TGTGCCAGCAGCCCGGGACAGGCGAACACCGGGGAGCTGTTTTTT. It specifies CASSPGQANTGELFF. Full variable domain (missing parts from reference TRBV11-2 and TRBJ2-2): EAGVAQSPRYKIIEKRQSVAFWCNPISGHATLYWYQQILGQGPKLLIQFQNNGVVDDSQLPKDRFSAERLKGVDSTLKIQPAKLEDSAVYLCASSPGQANTGELFFGEGSRLTVL.

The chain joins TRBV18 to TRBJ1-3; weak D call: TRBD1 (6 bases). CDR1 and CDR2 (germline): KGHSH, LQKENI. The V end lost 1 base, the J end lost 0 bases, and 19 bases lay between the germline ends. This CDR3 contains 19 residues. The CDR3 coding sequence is TGTGCCAGCTCACCACTAGCGAACAGGGCTCTTAACTCTGGAAACACCATATATTTT. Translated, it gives CASSPLANRALNSGNTIYF.

CDR3 protein: CASSTGQGAAYNQPQHF. For the CDR3, the DNA is TGTGCCAGCAGTACCGGACAGGGGGCGGCTTACAATCAGCCCCAGCATTTT. The chain couples TRBV28 to TRBJ1-5, with 11 bases matching TRBD1. The germline V gene has CDR1 MDHEN and CDR2 SYDVKM. The CDR3 sequence is 17 residues long. Losses at the gene ends were 5 bases for V and 3 bases for J; bases not matched to a gene: 9.

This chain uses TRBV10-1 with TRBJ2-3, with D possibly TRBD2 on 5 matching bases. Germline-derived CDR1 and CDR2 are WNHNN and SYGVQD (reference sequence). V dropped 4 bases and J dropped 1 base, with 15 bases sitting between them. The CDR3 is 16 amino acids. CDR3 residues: CASSGPTDGGTDTQYF. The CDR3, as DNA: TGCGCCAGCAGTGGCCCCACTGACGGGGGCACAGATACGCAGTATTTT.